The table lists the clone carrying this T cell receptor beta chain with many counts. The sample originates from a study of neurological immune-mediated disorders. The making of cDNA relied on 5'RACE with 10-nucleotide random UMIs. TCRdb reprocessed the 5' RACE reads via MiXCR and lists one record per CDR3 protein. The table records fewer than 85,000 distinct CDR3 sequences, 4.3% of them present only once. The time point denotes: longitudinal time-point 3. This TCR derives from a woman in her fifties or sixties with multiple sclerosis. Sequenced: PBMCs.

As DNA, the CDR3 is TGCGCCAGCAGCACCGGACAGGGCGATGGCTACACCTTC. Residues: CASSTGQGDGYTF. The chain has TRBV5-1 and TRBJ1-2, with 8 bases lining up with TRBD1. Germline V gene lookup returns CDR1 SGHRS and CDR2 YFSETQ. Losses at the gene ends were 4 bases for V and 6 bases for J; bases not matched to a gene: 5. The CDR3 spans 13 residues.